A single sample is the source of the 18 T cell receptor beta chains below, sequenced in a study of follicular helper T cells after annual influenza vaccination. The protocol was immunoSEQ multiplex PCR, while the TCRdb copy is restricted to in-frame clones and leaves out a portion. This sample carries 9,500 to 11,000 clones, about 84% of them seen once, and the ten largest clones take 0.85% to 0.9%. The sample consisted of CXCR5- memory CD4+ T cells sorted from blood, taken 6 weeks after influenza vaccination. The receptors shown here come from an adult who received the influenza vaccine.

This CDR3 is CASSRMTGTDTQYF. As DNA, the CDR3 is TGTGCCAGCAGTAGGATGACCGGCACAGATACGCAGTATTTT. The V gene is TRBV28, the J gene TRBJ2-3; no firm D call. Germline V gene sequence: CDR1 MDHEN, CDR2 SYDVKM. This CDR3 is 14 amino acids long. Deletions cut 5 bases from V and 1 base from J, with 10 bases between.

The chain joins TRBV7-8 to TRBJ2-1; 12 positions agree with TRBD2. CDR1 is SGHVS and CDR2 is FQNEAQ in the germline V gene. This CDR3 has 17 residues. The junction had 3 bases not matched to a gene; V was cut back by 3 bases and J by 0 bases. The CDR3 loop is CASSLTSGGLSYNEQFF. The CDR3 coding sequence is TGTGCCAGCAGCTTGACTAGCGGGGGACTCTCCTACAATGAGCAGTTCTTC.

The V gene is TRBV7-5, the J gene TRBJ1-2. TRBV7-5 has pseudogene status. The CDR3 is 10 amino acids. CDR3 protein: CARSLVGEAF. DNA of the CDR3: TGTGCCAGAAGCTTAGTGGGGGAGGCTTTC.

V is TRBV5-4 and J is TRBJ2-3, with D perhaps given as TRBD1 or TRBD2 (5 bases each). CDR3 length: 16 amino acids. Trimming took 1 base from V and 5 from J, leaving 17 bases between them. Germline assignment: CDR1 SGHNT and CDR2 YYREEE (reference sequence). The CDR3 loop is CASSLSTVGGGDTQYF. CDR3 nucleotides: TGTGCCAGCAGCTTGAGTACCGTGGGTGGGGGAGATACGCAGTATTTT. The full variable domain, in which reference TRBV5-4 and TRBJ2-3 provide the parts outside the CDR3, is ETGVTQSPTHLIKTRGQQVTLRCSSQSGHNTVSWYQQALGQGPQFIFQYYREEENGRGNFPPRFSGLQFPNYSSELNVNALELDDSALYLCASSLSTVGGGDTQYFGPGTRLTVL.

V gene TRBV2 combines with J gene TRBJ2-5, with D perhaps matching TRBD2 (6 bases). CDR1 is SNHLY and CDR2 is FYNNEI in the germline V gene. V was cut by 3 bases and J by 1 base, with 15 bases left in between. This CDR3 spans 16 amino acids. This chain's CDR3 is CASSEGRGTFQETQYF. The CDR3 DNA reads as TGTGCCAGCAGTGAGGGGCGGGGTACATTCCAAGAGACCCAGTACTTC.

The chain carries TRBV4-2 and TRBJ2-1, with D perhaps TRBD2 (7 bases). Trimming shortened V by 0 bases and J by 4 bases, and 16 bases separated the two germline ends. Germline values: CDR1 LGHNA, CDR2 YNFKEQ. The CDR3 spans 17 residues. Written as DNA, the CDR3 is TGTGCCAGCAGCCAAGAGGGGAGGGCGGGGGCTTACAATGAGCAGTTCTTC. It translates to CASSQEGRAGAYNEQFF.

The V and J genes are TRBV21-1 and TRBJ1-3. TRBV21-1 represents a pseudogene. This CDR3 is built from 16 residues. The CDR3 here is CASSKVGRSSGNTIYF. CDR3 bases: TGTGCCAGCAGCAAAGTAGGCAGAAGTTCTGGAAACACCATATATTTT.

The rearrangement joins TRBV5-1 to TRBJ2-3, with TRBD2 matching 11 bases. The germline gives CDR1 SGHRS, CDR2 YFSETQ. The CDR3 loop spans 16 amino acids. Trimming at V came to 4 bases and at J to 0 bases, leaving 4 bases not matched to a gene. The CDR3 loop reads CASSGVAGGSTDTQYF. The CDR3 nucleotides are TGCGCCAGCAGCGGAGTAGCGGGGGGGAGCACAGATACGCAGTATTTT.

The chain carries TRBV30 and TRBJ1-3; D not certain. The CDR3 is 14 residues long. Germline values: CDR1 GTSNPN, CDR2 SVGIG (reference sequence). Trimming took off 0 bases at V and 8 bases at J, with 14 bases between the two ends. DNA for the CDR3: TGTGCCTGGAGTGTATGGGATCCGCGCGACACCATATATTTT. It specifies CAWSVWDPRDTIYF. Based on the CDR3 plus reference TRBV30 and TRBJ1-3, the full variable domain is SQTIHQWPATLVQPVGSPLSLECTVEGTSNPNLYWYRQAAGRGLQLLFYSVGIGQISSEVPQNLSASRPQDRQFILSSKKLLLSDSGFYLCAWSVWDPRDTIYFGEGSWLTVV.

The V and J genes are TRBV14 and TRBJ2-3, with 7 bases that match TRBD1. CDR3 length: 15 residues. V shed 0 bases and J 4 bases; nucleotides not matched to a gene: 4. Germline CDR1 and CDR2: SGHDN and FVKESK. Written as DNA, the CDR3 is TGTGCCAGCAGCCAAGAAAGGGGGCTTTCAGATACGCAGTATTTT. Protein product: CASSQERGLSDTQYF.

The table lists this clone with a count of one. This rearrangement joins TRBV19 to TRBJ1-1, with D possibly being TRBD1 (5 bases). There are 14 residues in the CDR3. The germline V gene encodes CDR1 LNHDA and CDR2 SQIVND (reference sequence). Trimming pared 6 bases from V and 4 bases from J, leaving 15 bases between. CDR3 protein: CASSPRREATEAFF. CDR3 nucleotides: TGTGCCAGTAGCCCTCGCAGGGAGGCCACTGAAGCTTTCTTT.

The chain is built from TRBV30 and TRBJ1-5; TRBD1 agrees at 11 bases. Losses at the gene ends were 1 base for V and 6 bases for J; bases not matched to a gene: 5. The germline V gene has CDR1 GTSNPN and CDR2 SVGIG (reference sequence). The CDR3 loop spans 15 amino acids. CDR3 sequence (DNA): TGTGCCTGGAGTGCGAAGGACAGGGGGCTTCAGCCCCAGCATTTT. It specifies CAWSAKDRGLQPQHF.

This rearrangement joins TRBV5-8 to TRBJ2-1, with 11 bases matching TRBD1. Germline V gives CDR1 SGHTS, CDR2 YDEGEE. J was trimmed by 1 base and V by 4 bases; bases with no gene match: 4. The CDR3 extends over 16 amino acids. The CDR3 region has the DNA TGTGCCAGCAGCCTCGGGACAGGGGGATCCTACAATGAGCAGTTCTTC. Translating it yields CASSLGTGGSYNEQFF.

The chain carries TRBV7-9 and TRBJ1-4, with 10 bases that match TRBD1. Germline V lookup: CDR1 SEHNR, CDR2 FQNEAQ (reference sequence). Trimming took 1 base from V and 2 from J; bases not matched to a gene: 7. The CDR3 contains 18 residues. CDR3 sequence: CASSLVRQGASTNEKLFF. The CDR3 DNA reads as TGTGCCAGCAGCTTAGTACGACAGGGGGCATCTACTAATGAAAAACTGTTTTTT.

V is TRBV15 and J is TRBJ2-3; 7 bases line up with TRBD2. Germline lookup yields CDR1 LNHNV and CDR2 YYDKDF (reference sequence). With 1 base clipped from V and 7 bases from J, the junction kept 11 bases outside the gene matches. The CDR3 covers 16 residues. The DNA of the CDR3 is TGTGCCACCAGCAGAGTCTTGGGGCTAGCGGCAAATACGCAGTATTTT. As protein: CATSRVLGLAANTQYF.

This chain connects TRBV11-2 to TRBJ2-6, with D unclear. V dropped 1 base and J dropped 2 bases, with 9 bases sitting between them. Germline CDR1 reads SGHAT; CDR2 reads FQNNGV. The CDR3 covers 16 residues. This CDR3 reads CASSLAAGPGANVLTF. The DNA of the CDR3 is TGTGCCAGCAGCTTAGCCGCTGGACCTGGGGCCAACGTCCTGACTTTC.

The chain couples TRBV5-1 to TRBJ1-2, with D unclear. Trimming shortened V by 7 bases and J by 4 bases, and 11 bases separated the two germline ends. The CDR3 runs 12 residues. The germline gives CDR1 SGHRS, CDR2 YFSETQ. Written as DNA, the CDR3 is TGCGCCAGCGGAGAACGCCGCTATGGCTACACCTTC. Its translation: CASGERRYGYTF.

J is TRBJ2-1 and V is TRBV5-1; TRBD1 might be the D (5 bases). This CDR3 has 17 amino acids. V was pared by 0 bases and J by 5 bases, with 18 bases between. Germline lookup yields CDR1 SGHRS and CDR2 YFSETQ. CDR3 bases: TGCGCCAGCAGCTTGGAGGGGTGGGCGCGCGAAAACAATGAGCAGTTCTTC. Amino acid sequence: CASSLEGWARENNEQFF.